Shown below are 11 T cell receptor beta chains from a single sample sequenced in a study of blood T cell repertoires in COVID-19. Using immunoSEQ multiplex PCR, the repertoire was profiled, and TCRdb retains in-frame clones only, with some absent. The sample yields approximately 220,000 clones, 80% to 90% seen once. The sequenced material came from PBMCs or T cells enriched from blood (not recorded which). Receptors were obtained from a woman between 50 and 59 years old who had been exposed to COVID-19.

V and J are TRBV27 and TRBJ1-2; a weak D match, TRBD1 (5 bases). The CDR3 has 14 amino acids. CDR1 and CDR2 from the germline V gene are MNHEY and SMNVEV (reference sequence). The ends were cut back, 3 bases at V and 6 bases at J, with 14 bases in the middle. The CDR3 DNA follows: TGTGCCAGCAGTTTGGGGGGGTCCAGGGATGGCTACACCTTC. It encodes CASSLGGSRDGYTF.

DNA for the CDR3: TGTGCCAGCAGCCTGGGGGGAAACAGCTATGGCTACACCTTC. Amino acids: CASSLGGNSYGYTF. V and J are TRBV7-9 and TRBJ1-2, with a weak D call TRBD1 (5 bases). Germline V lookup: CDR1 SEHNR, CDR2 FQNEAQ (reference sequence). This CDR3 region has 14 residues. V dropped 5 bases and J dropped 4 bases, with 14 bases sitting between them.

The V gene is TRBV2, the J gene TRBJ1-1; D not certain. CDR3 length: 11 residues. The germline gives CDR1 SNHLY, CDR2 FYNNEI. The ends were cut back, 4 bases at V and 6 bases at J, with 6 bases in the middle. CDR3 region: CASSAGAEAFF. The CDR3 nucleotides read TGTGCCAGCAGTGCCGGGGCTGAAGCTTTCTTT. The full variable domain, completed using reference TRBV2 and TRBJ1-1, is EPEVTQTPSHQVTQMGQEVILRCVPISNHLYFYWYRQILGQKVEFLVSFYNNEISEKSEIFDDQFSVERPDGSNFTLKIRSTKLEDSAMYFCASSAGAEAFFGQGTRLTVV.

V usage is TRBV5-4 and J usage is TRBJ2-3; TRBD2 might be the D (5 bases). Per the germline V gene, CDR1 is SGHNT and CDR2 is YYREEE (reference sequence). The CDR3 is made up of 12 amino acids. The ends were cut back, 4 bases at V and 8 bases at J, with 11 bases in the middle. This CDR3 reads CASSATRGTQYF. The CDR3 coding sequence is TGTGCCAGCAGCGCTACTCGGGGTACGCAGTATTTT.

J is TRBJ2-5 and V is TRBV2; TRBD2 agrees at 8 bases. Germline values: CDR1 SNHLY, CDR2 FYNNEI. The CDR3 sequence is 13 residues long. V lost 7 bases, J lost 1 base, and 2 bases stayed unmatched. DNA of the CDR3: TGTGCCAGCAAAGCGGGGGTCCAAGAGACCCAGTACTTC. This gives the protein CASKAGVQETQYF.

The J gene is TRBJ1-1, the V gene TRBV6-5; D is perhaps TRBD1 (5 bases). Looked up from germline, CDR1 is MNHEY and CDR2 is SVGAGI. This CDR3 comprises 14 residues. V shed 2 bases and J shed 3 bases, with 10 bases lying between them. The CDR3 protein is CASSYRQGDTEAFF. Here the CDR3 DNA reads TGTGCCAGCAGTTACCGCCAAGGGGACACTGAAGCTTTCTTT.

This chain links TRBV7-2 with TRBJ2-1, with a weak D call TRBD2 (5 bases). Germline V CDR1 and CDR2: SGHTA, FQGNSA. V was trimmed by 1 base and J by 6 bases, leaving 7 bases between them. This CDR3 contains 13 residues. The CDR3 loop reads CASSLVRGNEQFF. DNA for the CDR3: TGTGCCAGCAGCTTAGTCCGGGGCAATGAGCAGTTCTTC.

This chain links TRBV7-2 with TRBJ1-2, with 8 nucleotides matching TRBD1. Germline loops: CDR1 SGHTA, CDR2 FQGNSA. CDR3 length: 15 amino acids. With V trimmed by 5 bases and J by 4 bases, 9 bases remained unmatched. The CDR3 sequence is CASSGSGQASYGYTF. Written as DNA, the CDR3 is TGTGCCAGCAGCGGGTCGGGACAGGCGTCCTATGGCTACACCTTC.

This chain links TRBV4-1 with TRBJ1-3; TRBD1 might be the D (6 bases). Per the germline V gene, CDR1 is MGHRA and CDR2 is YSYEKL. The ends were cut back, 1 base at V and 0 bases at J, with 19 bases in the middle. The CDR3 has 19 residues. The DNA of the CDR3 is TGCGCCAGCAGCCAAGCCGGGACACCGAATCGCTTCTCTGGAAACACCATATATTTT. This translates into CASSQAGTPNRFSGNTIYF.

This clone was counted many times. The sample has other DNA sequences that encode this CDR3 too. The chain joins TRBV27 to TRBJ2-7; maybe TRBD2 (5 bases). Between the trimmed V and J ends, which lost 0 bases and 3 bases, there was a span of 9 bases. Looked up from germline, CDR1 is MNHEY and CDR2 is SMNVEV (reference sequence). There are 14 residues in the CDR3. The CDR3 is CASSLSKGGYEQYF. CDR3 bases: TGTGCCAGCAGTTTATCCAAAGGAGGCTACGAGCAGTACTTC.

The chain combines TRBV2 with TRBJ2-7; the D gene is possibly TRBD1 (5 bases). The CDR3 covers 15 residues. The germline V gene encodes CDR1 SNHLY and CDR2 FYNNEI. V lost 2 bases and J 3 bases, leaving 14 bases between the germline ends. This chain's CDR3 is CASSELQGSLYEQYF. CDR3 coding DNA: TGTGCCAGCAGTGAACTGCAGGGATCTCTCTACGAGCAGTACTTC.